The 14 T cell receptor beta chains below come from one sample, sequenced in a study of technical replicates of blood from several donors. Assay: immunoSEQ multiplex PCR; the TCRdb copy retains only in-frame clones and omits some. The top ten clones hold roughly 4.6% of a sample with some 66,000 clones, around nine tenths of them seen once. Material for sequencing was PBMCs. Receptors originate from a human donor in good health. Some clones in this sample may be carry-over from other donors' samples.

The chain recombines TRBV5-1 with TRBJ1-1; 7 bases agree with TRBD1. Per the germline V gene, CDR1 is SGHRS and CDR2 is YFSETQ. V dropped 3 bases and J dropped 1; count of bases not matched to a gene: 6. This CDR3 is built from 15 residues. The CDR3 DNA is TGCGCCAGCAGCTCTACAGGGGAACCGAACACTGAAGCTTTCTTT. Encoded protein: CASSSTGEPNTEAFF.

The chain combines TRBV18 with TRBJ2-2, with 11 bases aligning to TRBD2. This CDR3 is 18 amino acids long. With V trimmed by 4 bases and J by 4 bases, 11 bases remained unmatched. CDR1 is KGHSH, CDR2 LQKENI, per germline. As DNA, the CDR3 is TGTGCCAGCTCACTTGGACTAGCGGGTAGTCTGGCCACCGGGGAGCTGTTTTTT. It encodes CASSLGLAGSLATGELFF. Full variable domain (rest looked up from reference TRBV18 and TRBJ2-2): NAGVMQNPRHLVRRRGQEARLRCSPMKGHSHVYWYRQLPEEGLKFMVYLQKENIIDESGMPKERFSAEFPKEGPSILRIQQVVRGDSAAYFCASSLGLAGSLATGELFFGEGSRLTVL.

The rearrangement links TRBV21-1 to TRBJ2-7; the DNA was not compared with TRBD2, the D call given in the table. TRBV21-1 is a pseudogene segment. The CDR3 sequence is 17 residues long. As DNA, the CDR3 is TGTGCCAGCAGCAAAGCAGGAGGACGGGTGCTCCACTACGAGCAGTACTTC. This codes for CASSKAGGRVLHYEQYF.

The CDR3: CASSPTGGSNQPQHF. In DNA, the CDR3 is TGTGCCAGCAGCCCGACAGGGGGGAGCAATCAGCCCCAGCATTTT. The chain employs TRBV7-8 and TRBJ1-5, with 9 bases that match TRBD1. CDR3 length: 15 residues. The germline gives CDR1 SGHVS, CDR2 FQNEAQ. V trimming: 5 bases; J trimming: 1 base; junction bases outside the gene matches: 3.

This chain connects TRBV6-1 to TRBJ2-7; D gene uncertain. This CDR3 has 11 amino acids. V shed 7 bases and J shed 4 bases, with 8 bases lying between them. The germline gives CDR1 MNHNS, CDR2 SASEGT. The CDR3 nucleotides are TGTGCCAGCATCGTGGCATACGAGCAGTACTTC. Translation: CASIVAYEQYF.

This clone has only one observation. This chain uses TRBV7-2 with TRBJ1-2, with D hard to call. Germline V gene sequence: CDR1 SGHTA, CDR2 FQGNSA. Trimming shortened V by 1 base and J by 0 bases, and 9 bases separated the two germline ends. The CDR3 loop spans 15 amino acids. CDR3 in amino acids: CASSLGVTSNYGYTF. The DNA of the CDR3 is TGTGCCAGCAGCTTAGGTGTCACTTCTAACTATGGCTACACCTTC.

The CDR3: CASSLDSNYGYTF. The DNA of the CDR3 is TGTGCCAGCAGCTTAGACAGTAACTATGGCTACACCTTC. The chain employs TRBV7-6 and TRBJ1-2; D uncertain. Germline V CDR1 and CDR2: SGHVS, FNYEAQ. This CDR3 is 13 amino acids long. V was shortened by 1 base and J by 1 base, with 4 bases between the two germline ends.

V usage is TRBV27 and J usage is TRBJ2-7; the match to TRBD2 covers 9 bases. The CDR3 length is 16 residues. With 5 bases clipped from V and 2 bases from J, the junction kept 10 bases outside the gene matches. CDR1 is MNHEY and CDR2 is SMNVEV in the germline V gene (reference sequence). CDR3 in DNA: TGTGCCAGCAGTCCCAGATTAGCGGGAGCTCCCTACGAGCAGTACTTC. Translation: CASSPRLAGAPYEQYF.

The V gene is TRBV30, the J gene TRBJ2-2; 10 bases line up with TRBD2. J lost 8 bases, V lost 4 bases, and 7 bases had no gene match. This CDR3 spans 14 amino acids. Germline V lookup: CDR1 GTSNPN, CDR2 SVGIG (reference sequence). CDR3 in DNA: TGTGCCTGGACTAGACTAGCGGGCACAGGGGAGCTGTTTTTT. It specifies CAWTRLAGTGELFF. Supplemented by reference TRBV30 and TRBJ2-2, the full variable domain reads SQTIHQWPATLVQPVGSPLSLECTVEGTSNPNLYWYRQAAGRGLQLLFYSVGIGQISSEVPQNLSASRPQDRQFILSSKKLLLSDSGFYLCAWTRLAGTGELFFGEGSRLTVL.

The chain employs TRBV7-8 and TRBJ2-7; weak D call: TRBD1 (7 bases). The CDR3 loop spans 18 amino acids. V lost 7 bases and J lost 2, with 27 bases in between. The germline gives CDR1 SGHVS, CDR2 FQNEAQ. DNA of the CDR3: TGTGCCAGCACGGTTGCCCCCCCGGGAGACAGGGTCCCCTACGAGCAGTACTTC. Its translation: CASTVAPPGDRVPYEQYF.

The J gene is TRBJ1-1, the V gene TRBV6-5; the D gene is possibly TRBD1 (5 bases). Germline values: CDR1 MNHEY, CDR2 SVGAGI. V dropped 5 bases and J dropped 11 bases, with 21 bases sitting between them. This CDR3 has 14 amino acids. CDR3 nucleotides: TGTGCCAGCAGTGCGACTAGGGCCGGCAGGGAGGCTTTCTTT. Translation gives CASSATRAGREAFF.

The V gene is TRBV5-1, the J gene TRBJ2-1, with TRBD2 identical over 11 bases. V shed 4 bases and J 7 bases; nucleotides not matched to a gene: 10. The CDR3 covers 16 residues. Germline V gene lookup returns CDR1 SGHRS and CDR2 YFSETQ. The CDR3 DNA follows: TGCGCCAGCAGCCCGCGGGGGGCTAGCGGGGGGAATGAGCAGTTCTTC. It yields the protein CASSPRGASGGNEQFF.

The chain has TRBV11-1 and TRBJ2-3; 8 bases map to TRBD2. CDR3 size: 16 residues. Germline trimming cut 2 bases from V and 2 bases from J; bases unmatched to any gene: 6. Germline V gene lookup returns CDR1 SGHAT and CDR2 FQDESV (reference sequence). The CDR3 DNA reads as TGTGCCAGCAGCTTATGGAGCGGGGGAAACACAGATACGCAGTATTTT. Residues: CASSLWSGGNTDTQYF.

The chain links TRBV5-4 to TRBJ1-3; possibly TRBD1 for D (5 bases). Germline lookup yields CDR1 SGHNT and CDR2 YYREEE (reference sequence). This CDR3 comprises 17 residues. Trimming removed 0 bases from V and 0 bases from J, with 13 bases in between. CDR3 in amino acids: CASSLGGGSLSGNTIYF. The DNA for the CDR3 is TGTGCCAGCAGCTTGGGGGGGGGAAGCCTCTCTGGAAACACCATATATTTT.